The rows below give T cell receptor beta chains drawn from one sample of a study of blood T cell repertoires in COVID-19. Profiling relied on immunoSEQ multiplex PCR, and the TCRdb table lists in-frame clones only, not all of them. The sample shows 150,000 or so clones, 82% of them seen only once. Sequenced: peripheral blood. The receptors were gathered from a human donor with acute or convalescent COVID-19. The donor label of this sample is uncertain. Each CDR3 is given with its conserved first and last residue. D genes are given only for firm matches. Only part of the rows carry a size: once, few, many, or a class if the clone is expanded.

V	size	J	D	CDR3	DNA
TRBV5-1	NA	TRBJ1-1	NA	CASSLIRGGGLNTEAFF	TGCGCCAGCAGCTTGATTAGGGGAGGTGGGCTGAACACTGAAGCTTTCTTT
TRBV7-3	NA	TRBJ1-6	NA	CASSLTPGSNSPLHF	TGTGCCAGCAGCTTAACTCCGGGGTCCAATTCACCCCTCCACTTT
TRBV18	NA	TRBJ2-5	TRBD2	CASSRGYQETQYF	TGTGCCAGCTCGCGGGGGTACCAAGAGACCCAGTACTTC
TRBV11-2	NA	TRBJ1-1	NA	CASSSRTTGFTEAFF	TGTGCCAGCAGCTCCCGTACTACAGGGTTCACTGAAGCTTTCTTT
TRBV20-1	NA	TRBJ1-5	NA	CSASTGSQPQHF	TGCAGTGCTAGTACAGGGAGTCAGCCCCAGCATTTT
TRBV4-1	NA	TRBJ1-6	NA	CASSQERWQGFHF	TGCGCCAGCAGCCAAGAACGATGGCAGGGGTTCCACTTT
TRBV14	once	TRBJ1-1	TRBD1	CASSRTGPGTEAFF	TGTGCCAGCAGTCGGACAGGGCCCGGGACTGAAGCTTTCTTT
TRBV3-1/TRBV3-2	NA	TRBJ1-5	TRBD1	CASSFGQGGQPQHF	TGTGCCAGCAGTTTCGGACAGGGTGGACAGCCCCAGCATTTT
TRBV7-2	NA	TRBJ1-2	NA	CASSLGGGASGYTF	TGTGCCAGCAGCTTAGGGGGCGGGGCATCGGGCTACACCTTC
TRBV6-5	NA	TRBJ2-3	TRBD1	CAGGRGTGDTDTQYF	TGTGCCGGCGGACGAGGGACAGGTGACACAGATACGCAGTATTTT
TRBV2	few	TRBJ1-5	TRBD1	CASRGQSRPQHF	TGTGCCAGCAGGGGACAGTCCAGGCCCCAGCATTTT
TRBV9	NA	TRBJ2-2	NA	CASSVAPSTGELFF	TGTGCCAGCAGCGTAGCACCGAGCACCGGGGAGCTGTTTTTT
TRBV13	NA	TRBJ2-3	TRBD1	CASSLNWDRGGDTQYF	TGTGCCAGCAGCTTAAATTGGGACAGGGGAGGTGATACGCAGTATTTT
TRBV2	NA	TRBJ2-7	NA	CASTLGGTGGDEQYF	TGTGCCAGCACCCTGGGGGGGACAGGAGGCGACGAGCAGTACTTC
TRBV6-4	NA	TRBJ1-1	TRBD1	CASSHRGQGTEAFF	TGTGCCAGCAGTCACAGGGGGCAAGGCACTGAAGCTTTCTTT
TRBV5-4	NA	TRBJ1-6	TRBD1	CASSFAGQGGSPLHF	TGTGCCAGCAGCTTCGCGGGACAGGGGGGATCACCCCTCCACTTT
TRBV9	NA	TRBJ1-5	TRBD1	CASSRTGGNQPQHF	TGTGCCAGCAGCAGGACAGGGGGCAATCAGCCCCAGCATTTT
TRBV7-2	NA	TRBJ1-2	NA	CASSTQGGGLYGYTF	TGTGCCAGCAGCACCCAGGGAGGCGGCCTCTATGGCTACACCTTC
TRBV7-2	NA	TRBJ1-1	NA	CASSLVGHSNTEAFF	TGTGCCAGCAGCTTAGTAGGACACTCGAACACTGAAGCTTTCTTT
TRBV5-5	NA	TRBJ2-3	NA	CASSLPTADTQYF	TGTGCCAGCAGCCTCCCAACGGCAGATACGCAGTATTTT
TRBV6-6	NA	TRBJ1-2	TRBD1	CASSRDSLSRGYTF	TGTGCCAGCAGTCGGGACAGTCTCTCTCGAGGCTACACCTTC
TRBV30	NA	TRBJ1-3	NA	CAWSGATIYF	TGTGCCTGGTCCGGAGCCACCATATATTTT
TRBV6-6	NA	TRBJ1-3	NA	CASSYSGEDTIYF	TGTGCCAGCAGTTACTCAGGGGAGGACACCATATATTTT
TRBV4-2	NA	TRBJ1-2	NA	CASSQFSRAGRDYGYTF	TGTGCCAGCAGCCAATTTAGTAGGGCAGGCAGGGACTATGGCTACACCTTC
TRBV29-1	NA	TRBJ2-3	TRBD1	CSAGQAGTDTQYF	TGCAGCGCCGGACAGGCCGGCACAGATACGCAGTATTTT
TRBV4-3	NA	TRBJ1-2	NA	CASSQDLGSFYGYTF	TGCGCCAGCAGCCAAGATCTGGGCAGCTTCTATGGCTACACCTTC
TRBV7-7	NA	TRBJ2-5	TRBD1	CASSTTGGGETQYF	TGTGCTAGCAGCACGACAGGGGGCGGGGAGACCCAGTACTTC
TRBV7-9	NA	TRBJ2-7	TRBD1	CASSRPTGGLYEQYF	TGTGCCAGCAGCCGCCCAACAGGGGGCTTGTACGAGCAGTACTTC
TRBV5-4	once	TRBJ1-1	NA	CASRNHTGYGAEAFF	TGTGCCAGCAGGAACCACACAGGGTACGGCGCTGAAGCTTTCTTT
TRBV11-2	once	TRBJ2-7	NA	CASSLARLTEQYF	TGTGCCAGCAGCTTAGCTCGGTTAACCGAGCAGTACTTC
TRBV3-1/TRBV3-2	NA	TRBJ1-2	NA	CASSQGYRIVEDGYTF	TGTGCCAGCAGCCAGGGGTACAGGATAGTAGAAGATGGCTACACCTTC
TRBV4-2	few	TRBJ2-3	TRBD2	CASSHGTSGEVTDTQYF	TGTGCCAGCAGCCACGGGACTAGCGGGGAAGTCACAGATACGCAGTATTTT
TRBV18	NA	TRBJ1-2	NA	CASSPPRETNYGYTF	TGTGCCAGCTCACCACCGAGGGAGACTAACTATGGCTACACCTTC
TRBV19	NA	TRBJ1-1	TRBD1	CASSVSLVRGLLGTEAFF	TGTGCCAGTAGTGTGTCCCTCGTTAGGGGGCTGTTGGGCACTGAAGCTTTCTTT
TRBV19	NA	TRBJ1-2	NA	CASSIAASYGYTF	TGTGCCAGTAGTATAGCCGCGTCCTATGGCTACACCTTC
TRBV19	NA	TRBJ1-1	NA	CASSDTGDTEAFF	TGTGCCAGTAGTGATACAGGAGACACTGAAGCTTTCTTT
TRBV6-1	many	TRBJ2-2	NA	CASSVRGSGSTGELFF	TGTGCCAGCAGTGTGAGGGGGTCGGGTTCCACCGGGGAGCTGTTTTTT
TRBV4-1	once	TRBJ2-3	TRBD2	CASSQVIRLLMRGVTDTQYF	TGCGCCAGCAGCCAAGTGATCCGTCTGTTGATGCGGGGGGTCACAGATACGCAGTATTTT
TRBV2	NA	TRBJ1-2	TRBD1	CASSERQGNYGYTF	TGTGCCAGCAGTGAAAGACAGGGGAACTATGGCTACACCTTC
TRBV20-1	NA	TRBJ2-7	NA	CSASSSYEQYF	TGCAGTGCTAGTTCTAGTTACGAGCAGTACTTC
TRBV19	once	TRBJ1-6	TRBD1	CASSSLQGADSPLHF	TGTGCCAGTAGTTCCCTACAGGGGGCAGATTCACCCCTCCACTTT
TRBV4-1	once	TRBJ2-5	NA	CASSQEHWGDQETQYF	TGCGCCAGCAGCCAAGAACACTGGGGGGACCAAGAGACCCAGTACTTC
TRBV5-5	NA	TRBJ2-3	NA	CASSRPGTDTQYF	TGTGCCAGCAGCCGACCGGGAACAGATACGCAGTATTTT
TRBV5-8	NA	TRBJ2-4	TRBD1	CASSQSGQGGKNIQYF	TGTGCCAGCAGCCAATCTGGACAGGGGGGCAAAAACATTCAGTACTTC
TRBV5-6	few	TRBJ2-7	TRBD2	CASQGGGARRQYF	TGTGCCAGTCAGGGCGGGGGGGCCCGCCGGCAGTACTTC
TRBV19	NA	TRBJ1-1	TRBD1	CASSASRDRAMNTEAFF	TGTGCCAGTAGTGCGTCCCGGGACAGGGCAATGAACACTGAAGCTTTCTTT
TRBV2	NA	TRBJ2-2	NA	CASVLRVDTGELFF	TGTGCCAGTGTACTGAGGGTGGACACCGGGGAGCTGTTTTTT
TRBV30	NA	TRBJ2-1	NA	CAWNPYRGGEQFF	TGTGCCTGGAACCCATACAGGGGAGGTGAGCAGTTCTTC